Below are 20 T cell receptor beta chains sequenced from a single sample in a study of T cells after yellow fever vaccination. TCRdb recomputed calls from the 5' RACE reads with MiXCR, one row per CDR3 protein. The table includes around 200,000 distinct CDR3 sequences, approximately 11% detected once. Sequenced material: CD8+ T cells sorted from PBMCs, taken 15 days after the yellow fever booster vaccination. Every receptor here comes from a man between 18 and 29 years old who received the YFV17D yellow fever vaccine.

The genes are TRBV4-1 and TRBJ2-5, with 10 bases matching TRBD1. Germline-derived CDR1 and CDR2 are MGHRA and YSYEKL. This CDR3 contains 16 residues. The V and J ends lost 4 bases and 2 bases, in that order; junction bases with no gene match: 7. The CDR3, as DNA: TGCGCCAGCAGCCCTCGACAGGGGGCGCCTCAAGAGACCCAGTACTTC. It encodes CASSPRQGAPQETQYF.

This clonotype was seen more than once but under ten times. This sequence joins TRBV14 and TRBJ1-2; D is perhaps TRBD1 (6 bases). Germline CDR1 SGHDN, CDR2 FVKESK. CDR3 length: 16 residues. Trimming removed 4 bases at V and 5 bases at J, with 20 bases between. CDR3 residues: CASSPAPPSGQYGYTF. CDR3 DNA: TGTGCCAGCAGCCCGGCCCCTCCATCGGGACAATATGGCTACACCTTC.

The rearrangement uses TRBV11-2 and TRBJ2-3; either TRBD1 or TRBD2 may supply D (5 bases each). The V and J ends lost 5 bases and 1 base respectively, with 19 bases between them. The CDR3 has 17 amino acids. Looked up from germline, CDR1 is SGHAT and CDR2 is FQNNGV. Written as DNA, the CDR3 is TGTGCCAGCAGCCAGCGCCTTGGGGGAGAAGGCACAGATACGCAGTATTTT. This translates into CASSQRLGGEGTDTQYF. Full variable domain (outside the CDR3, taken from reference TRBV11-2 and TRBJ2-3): EAGVAQSPRYKIIEKRQSVAFWCNPISGHATLYWYQQILGQGPKLLIQFQNNGVVDDSQLPKDRFSAERLKGVDSTLKIQPAKLEDSAVYLCASSQRLGGEGTDTQYFGPGTRLTVL.

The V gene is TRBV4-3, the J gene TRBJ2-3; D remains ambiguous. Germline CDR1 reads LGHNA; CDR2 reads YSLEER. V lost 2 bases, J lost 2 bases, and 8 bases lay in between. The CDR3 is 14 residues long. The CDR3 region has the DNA TGCGCCAGCAGCCAACGGCCCGTCACAGATACGCAGTATTTT. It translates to CASSQRPVTDTQYF.

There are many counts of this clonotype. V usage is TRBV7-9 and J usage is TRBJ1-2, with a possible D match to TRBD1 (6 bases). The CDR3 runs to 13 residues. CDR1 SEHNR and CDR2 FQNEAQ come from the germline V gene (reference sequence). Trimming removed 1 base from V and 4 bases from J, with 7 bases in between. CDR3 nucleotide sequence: TGTGCCAGCAGCTTAGACAGGGCCTATGGCTACACCTTC. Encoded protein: CASSLDRAYGYTF.

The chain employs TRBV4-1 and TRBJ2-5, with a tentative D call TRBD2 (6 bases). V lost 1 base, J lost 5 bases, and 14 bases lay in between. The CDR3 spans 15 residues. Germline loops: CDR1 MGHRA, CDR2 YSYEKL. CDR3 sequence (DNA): TGCGCCAGCAGCCAAGTCCCGGGGGAATTCGAGACCCAGTACTTC. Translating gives CASSQVPGEFETQYF.

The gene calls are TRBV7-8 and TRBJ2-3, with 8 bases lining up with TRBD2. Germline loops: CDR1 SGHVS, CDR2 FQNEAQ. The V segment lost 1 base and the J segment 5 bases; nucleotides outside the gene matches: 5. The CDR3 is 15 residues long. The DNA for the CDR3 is TGTGCCAGCAGCTTAGGCGGGGGGTTGGTAGATACGCAGTATTTT. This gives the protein CASSLGGGLVDTQYF.

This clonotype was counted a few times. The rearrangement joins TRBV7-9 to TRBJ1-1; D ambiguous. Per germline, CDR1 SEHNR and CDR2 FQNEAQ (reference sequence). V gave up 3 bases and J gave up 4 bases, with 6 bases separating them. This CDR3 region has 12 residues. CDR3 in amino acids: CASSFGPTEAFF. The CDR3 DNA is TGTGCCAGCAGCTTCGGGCCCACTGAAGCTTTCTTT.

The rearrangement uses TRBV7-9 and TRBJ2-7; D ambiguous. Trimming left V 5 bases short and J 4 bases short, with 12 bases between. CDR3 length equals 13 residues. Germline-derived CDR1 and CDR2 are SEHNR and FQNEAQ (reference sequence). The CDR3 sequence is CASSPRADYEQYV. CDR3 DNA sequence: TGTGCCAGCAGCCCCCGAGCCGATTACGAGCAGTACGTC.

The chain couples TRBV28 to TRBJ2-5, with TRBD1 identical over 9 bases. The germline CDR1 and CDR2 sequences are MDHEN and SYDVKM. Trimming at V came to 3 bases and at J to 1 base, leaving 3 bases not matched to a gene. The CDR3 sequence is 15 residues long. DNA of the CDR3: TGTGCCAGCAGTTTCGGGACAGGGTTCCAAGAGACCCAGTACTTC. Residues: CASSFGTGFQETQYF.

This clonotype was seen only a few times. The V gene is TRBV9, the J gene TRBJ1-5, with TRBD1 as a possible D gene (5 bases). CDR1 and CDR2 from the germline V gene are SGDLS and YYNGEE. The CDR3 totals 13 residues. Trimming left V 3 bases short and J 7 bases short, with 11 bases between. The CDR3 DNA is TGTGCCAGCAGCGGAGGGGAGGGCCAGCCCCAGCATTTT. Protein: CASSGGEGQPQHF.

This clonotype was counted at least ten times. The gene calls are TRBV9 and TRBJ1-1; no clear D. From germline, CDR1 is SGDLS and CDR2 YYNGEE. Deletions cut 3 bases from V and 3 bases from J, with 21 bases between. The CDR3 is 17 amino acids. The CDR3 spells CASSEYLTAGRDTEAFF. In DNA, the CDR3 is TGTGCCAGCAGCGAGTACCTTACAGCAGGCCGGGACACTGAAGCTTTCTTT.

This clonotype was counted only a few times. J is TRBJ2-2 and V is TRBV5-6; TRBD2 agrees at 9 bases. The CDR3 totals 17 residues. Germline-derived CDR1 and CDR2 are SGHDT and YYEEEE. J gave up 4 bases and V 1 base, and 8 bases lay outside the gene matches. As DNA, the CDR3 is TGTGCCAGCAGCTTGAGACTAGCGGTGGCGGTCACCGGGGAGCTGTTTTTT. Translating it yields CASSLRLAVAVTGELFF.

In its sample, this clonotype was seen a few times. The CDR3 nucleotides read TGTGCCACCAGCAGAGCTTTGGACAGTGTCGACGCTTTCTTT. Protein sequence: CATSRALDSVDAFF. The chain has TRBV15 and TRBJ1-1, with D perhaps matching TRBD1 (6 bases). In germline, CDR1 is LNHNV, CDR2 YYDKDF (reference sequence). The CDR3 is 14 amino acids. Trimming cost V 1 base and J 11 bases, with 17 bases left between them.

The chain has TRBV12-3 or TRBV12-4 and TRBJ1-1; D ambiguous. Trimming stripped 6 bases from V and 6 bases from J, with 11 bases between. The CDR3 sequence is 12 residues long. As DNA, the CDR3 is TGTGCCAGCAGCCAGACCGACGCTGAAGCTTTCTTT. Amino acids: CASSQTDAEAFF.

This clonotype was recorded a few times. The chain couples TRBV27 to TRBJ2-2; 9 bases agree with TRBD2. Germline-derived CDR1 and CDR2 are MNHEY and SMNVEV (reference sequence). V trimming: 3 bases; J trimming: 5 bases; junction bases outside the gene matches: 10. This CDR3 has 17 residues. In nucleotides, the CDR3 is TGTGCCAGCAGTTTCCCGACGGTAGCGGGGGAGACCGGGGAGCTGTTTTTT. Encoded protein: CASSFPTVAGETGELFF.

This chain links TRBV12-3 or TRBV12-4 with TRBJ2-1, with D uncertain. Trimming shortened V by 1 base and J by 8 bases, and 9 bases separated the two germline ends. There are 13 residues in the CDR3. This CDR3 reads CASSLERRHEQFF. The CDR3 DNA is TGTGCCAGCAGTTTAGAACGGCGTCATGAGCAGTTCTTC.

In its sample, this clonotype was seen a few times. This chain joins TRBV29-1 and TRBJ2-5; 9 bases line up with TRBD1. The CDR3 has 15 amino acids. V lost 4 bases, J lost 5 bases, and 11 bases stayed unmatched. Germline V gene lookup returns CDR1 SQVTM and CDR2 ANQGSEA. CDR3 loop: CSVVKFRDRVETQYF. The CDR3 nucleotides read TGCAGCGTTGTAAAGTTCCGGGACAGGGTCGAGACCCAGTACTTC.

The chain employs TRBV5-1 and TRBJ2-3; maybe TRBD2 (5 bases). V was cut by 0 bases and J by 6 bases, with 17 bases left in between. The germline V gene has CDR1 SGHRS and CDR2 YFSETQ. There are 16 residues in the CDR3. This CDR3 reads CASSLAGDTYLDTQYF. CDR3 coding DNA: TGCGCCAGCAGCTTGGCCGGGGATACCTATTTGGATACGCAGTATTTT.

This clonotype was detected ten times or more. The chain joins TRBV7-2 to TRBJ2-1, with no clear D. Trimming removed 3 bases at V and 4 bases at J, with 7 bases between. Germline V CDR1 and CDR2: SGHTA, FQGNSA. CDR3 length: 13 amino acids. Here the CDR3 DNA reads TGTGCCAGCAGCTTCATCCCATACAATGAGCAGTTCTTC. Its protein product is CASSFIPYNEQFF.